This TCR beta chain was retrieved from a study of blood T cell repertoires in COVID-19. At the level of the study: The United States, Italy and Spain supplied acute and convalescent COVID-19 samples. T cells, B-cell-depleted T cells, or PBMCs provided the cDNA or gDNA that served as material.

V shed 5 bases and J 1 base; nucleotides not matched to a gene: 13. Per germline, CDR1 SGHVS and CDR2 FQNEAQ. The CDR3 sequence is 18 residues long. Study processing details: Using reference gene primer amplification, nucleated cell counts were estimated. Here immunoSEQ multiplex PCR was the method, and the copy in TCRdb shows in-frame clones only, minus some. V and J calls and clone size are given by that table; D and trimming were obtained from the DNA. Of roughly 120,000 clones detected, roughly 84% appear once; the ten largest clones hold roughly 7.7%. The clonotype was recovered from a woman older than 75 with active or convalescent COVID-19. What was sequenced was peripheral blood. The J gene is TRBJ1-3, the V gene TRBV7-8, with 8 positions matching TRBD1. The DNA of the CDR3 is TGTGCCAGCAGCCCTGGACGACAGGGGTGGTCTTCTGGAAACACCATATATTTT. Residues: CASSPGRQGWSSGNTIYF.